There are many counts of the clone carrying this TCR beta chain. The antigen is unknown. This entry is derived from a study of CD8+CD57+ T cells in acquired aplastic anemia. Study conclusions and caveats: It was found that roughly 29 CD8+ CDR3 sequences were shared between patients and controls. Statistical testing detected no significant gap in CD8+ Simpson's diversity between patients and controls.

Profiles of TCR beta VDJ and CDR3 were generated from a genomic DNA template. TCRdb called the reads again in MiXCR, with one record for every CDR3 protein. The data hold some 180,000 distinct CDR3 sequences, with just over 45% observed a single time. The V gene's germline CDR1 is LNHDA and CDR2 SQIVND (reference sequence). The CDR3 spans 17 residues. The V end was cut by 5 bases, the J end by 0 bases, with 20 bases between. Sequenced input: sorted CD4+, CD8+, or CD8+CD57+ T cells (not recorded which) from PBMCs. The rearrangement joins TRBV19 to TRBJ2-7; either TRBD1 or TRBD2 may fit D (6 bases each). This TCR derives from a human donor in good health. DNA for the CDR3: TGTGCCAGTAGTCCTCGTATAATGGGGGGCAGCTCCTACGAGCAGTACTTC. This encodes CASSPRIMGGSSYEQYF.